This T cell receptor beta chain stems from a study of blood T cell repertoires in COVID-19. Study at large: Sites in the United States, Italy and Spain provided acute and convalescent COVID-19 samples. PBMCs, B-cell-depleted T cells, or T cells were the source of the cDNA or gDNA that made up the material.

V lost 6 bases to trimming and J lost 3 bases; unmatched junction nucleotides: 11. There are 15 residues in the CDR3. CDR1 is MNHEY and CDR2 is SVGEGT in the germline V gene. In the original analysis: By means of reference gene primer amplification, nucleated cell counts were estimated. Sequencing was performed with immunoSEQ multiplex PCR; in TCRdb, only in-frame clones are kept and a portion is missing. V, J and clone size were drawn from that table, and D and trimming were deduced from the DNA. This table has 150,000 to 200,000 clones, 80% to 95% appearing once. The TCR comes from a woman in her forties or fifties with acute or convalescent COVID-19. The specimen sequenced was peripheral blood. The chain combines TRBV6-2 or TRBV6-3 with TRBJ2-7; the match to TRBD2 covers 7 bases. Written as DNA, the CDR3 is TGTGCCAGCAGCCCAGTAGGCGGGAGCCTCTACGAGCAGTACTTC. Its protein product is CASSPVGGSLYEQYF.